This entry is about one T cell receptor beta chain. These data originate in a study of pediatric ulcerative colitis. This CDR3 has 14 residues. V was clipped by 1 base and J by 8 bases, with 14 bases between them. CDR1 and CDR2 from the germline V gene are SEHNR and FQNEAQ (reference sequence). Clones were read by immunoSEQ multiplex PCR, and TCRdb kept only the in-frame ones, dropping some. The sample gives some 50,000 clones, about four fifths of which show up once; over 3% is in the top ten. The rectum was sampled with one to two pinch biopsies at colonoscopy. The genes are TRBV7-9 and TRBJ1-2; D unclear. The sample comprised gut tissue. The receptor comes from a girl aged 5 to 17 with moderate ulcerative colitis. Written as DNA, the CDR3 is TGTGCCAGCAGCTTAGGAAGGTTGCGGAGGGGCTACACCTTC. Protein: CASSLGRLRRGYTF.